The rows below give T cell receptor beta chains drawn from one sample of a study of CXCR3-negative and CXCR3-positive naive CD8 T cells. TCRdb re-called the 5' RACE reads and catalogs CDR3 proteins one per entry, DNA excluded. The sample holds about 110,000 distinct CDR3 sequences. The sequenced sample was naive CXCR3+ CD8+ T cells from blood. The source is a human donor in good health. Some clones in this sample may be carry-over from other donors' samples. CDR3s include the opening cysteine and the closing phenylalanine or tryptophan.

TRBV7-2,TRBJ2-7,CASSQRQGGYEQYF
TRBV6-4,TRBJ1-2,CASSWTGEGNYGYTF
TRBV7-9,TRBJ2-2,CASSLRDSSTGELFF
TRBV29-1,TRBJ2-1,CSVEAGAGNEQFF
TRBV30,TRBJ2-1,CAWGAQGNEQFF
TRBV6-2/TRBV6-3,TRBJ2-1,CASSYREGAYNEQFF
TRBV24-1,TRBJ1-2,CATSDKDKGYGYTF
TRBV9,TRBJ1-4,CASSPWTAATNEKLFF
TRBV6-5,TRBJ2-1,CASSYSAGLPYNEQFF
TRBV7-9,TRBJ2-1,CASSLDRGGSYNEQFF
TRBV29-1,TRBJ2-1,CSVELAGVNEQFF
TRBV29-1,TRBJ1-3,CSVEIGPRGNTIYF
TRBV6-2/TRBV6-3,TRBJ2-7,CASSYLTGGTEQYF